This TCR beta chain was recorded in a study of T cells after yellow fever vaccination. To note about this clonotype: Its antigen is unidentified.

5'RACE template switching added a universal primer site and UMIs to TCR cDNA. TCRdb re-analysed the 5' RACE reads in MiXCR, keeping a single row per CDR3 protein. Of a few hundred thousand distinct CDR3 sequences in the sample, roughly 19% were seen once. The germline V and J ends were trimmed by 6 bases and 3 bases, with 15 bases remaining between them. This CDR3 spans 14 amino acids. Points from the study as a whole: Re-detected after boosting: most primary clones, about 96% of CD4 and 80% to 90% of CD8.

Sequencing was performed on PBMCs, taken 15 days after the yellow fever booster vaccination. The gene calls are TRBV12-3 or TRBV12-4 and TRBJ2-7, with a possible D match to TRBD1 (5 bases). The sequence derives from a man aged 25-40 years who received the YFV17D yellow fever vaccine. CDR3 nucleotide sequence: TGTGCCAGCAGCCCGGCCAGGGTTGTCTACGAGCAGTACTTC. It codes for CASSPARVVYEQYF.